This TCR beta chain was recorded in a study of T cell responses to AZD1222 COVID-19 vaccine. General observations from the study: Repertoires were sampled only after the peak T cell response.

Trimming shortened V by 5 bases and J by 7 bases, and 20 bases separated the two germline ends. Germline V gene data show CDR1 as SGHAT and CDR2 as FQNNGV. The CDR3 sequence is 16 residues long. Data came from immunoSEQ multiplex PCR; TCRdb stores just in-frame clones and leaves some out. The sample includes 99,000 or so clones, 75% to 90% of them seen just once. Turning to this clone: Its antigen is unknown.

The input for sequencing was peripheral blood, taken on day 0 of AZD1222 vaccination. The receptor comes from an adult in good health. The chain combines TRBV11-2 with TRBJ2-2, with D maybe TRBD1 (5 bases). Here the CDR3 DNA reads TGTGCCAGCAGCCCCCGTCCATGGGGCAGAGACGGGGAGCTGTTTTTT. This sequence encodes CASSPRPWGRDGELFF.